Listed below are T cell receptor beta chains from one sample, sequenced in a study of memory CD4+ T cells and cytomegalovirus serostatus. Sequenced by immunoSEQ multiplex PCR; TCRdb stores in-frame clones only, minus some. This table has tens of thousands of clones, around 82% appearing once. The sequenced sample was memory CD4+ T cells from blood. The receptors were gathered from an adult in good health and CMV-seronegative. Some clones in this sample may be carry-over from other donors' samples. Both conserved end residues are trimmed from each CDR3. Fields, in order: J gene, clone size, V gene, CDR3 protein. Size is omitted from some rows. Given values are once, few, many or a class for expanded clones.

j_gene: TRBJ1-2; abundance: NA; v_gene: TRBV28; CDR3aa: ATSGTGTGGFSYGYT
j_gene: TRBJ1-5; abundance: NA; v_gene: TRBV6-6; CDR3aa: ASSYSKVDQPQH
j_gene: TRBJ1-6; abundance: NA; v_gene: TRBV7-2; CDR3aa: ASSLKGGDSPLH
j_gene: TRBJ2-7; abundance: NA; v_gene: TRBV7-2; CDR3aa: ASSFTSVGEQY
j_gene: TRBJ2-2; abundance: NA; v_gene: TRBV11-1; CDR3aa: ASSLARGRDFTGELF
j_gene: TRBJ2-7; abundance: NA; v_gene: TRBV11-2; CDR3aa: ASSSPRGASPYEQY
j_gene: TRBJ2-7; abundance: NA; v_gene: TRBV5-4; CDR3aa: ASSRGQDPYEQY
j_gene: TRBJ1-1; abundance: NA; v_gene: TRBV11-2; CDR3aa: ASSPSQGTTEAF
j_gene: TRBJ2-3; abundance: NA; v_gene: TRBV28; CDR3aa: ASSSTGVDTQY
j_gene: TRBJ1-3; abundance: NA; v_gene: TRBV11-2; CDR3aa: ASSPQQGTGGNTIY
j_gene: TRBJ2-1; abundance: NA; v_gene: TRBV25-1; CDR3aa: ASSESKGLSYNEQF
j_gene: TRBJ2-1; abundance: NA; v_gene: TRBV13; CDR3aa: ASSSRERERFSYNEQF
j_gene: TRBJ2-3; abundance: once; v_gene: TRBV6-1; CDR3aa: ASRATSGGS
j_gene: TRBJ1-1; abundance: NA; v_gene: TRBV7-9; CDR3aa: ASSLEVRGTEAF
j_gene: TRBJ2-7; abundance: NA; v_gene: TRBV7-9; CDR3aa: ASSFAAGDYEQY
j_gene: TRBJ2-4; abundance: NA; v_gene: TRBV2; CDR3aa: ASSEAGAGVGNIQY
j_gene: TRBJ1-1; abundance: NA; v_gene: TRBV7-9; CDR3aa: ASRKGTGTEAF
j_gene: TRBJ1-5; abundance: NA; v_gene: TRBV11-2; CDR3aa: ASSLDGSSNQPQH
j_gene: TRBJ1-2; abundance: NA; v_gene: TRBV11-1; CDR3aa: ASSLARNTGTGYT
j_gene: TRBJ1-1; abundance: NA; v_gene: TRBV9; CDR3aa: ASSVRAENTEAF
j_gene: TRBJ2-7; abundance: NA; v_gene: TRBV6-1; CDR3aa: ASSERTGSYEQY
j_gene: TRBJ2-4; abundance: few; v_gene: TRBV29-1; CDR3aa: SVLGAGNIQY
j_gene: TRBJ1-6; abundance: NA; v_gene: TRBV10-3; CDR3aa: AISEGKGQGSSPLH
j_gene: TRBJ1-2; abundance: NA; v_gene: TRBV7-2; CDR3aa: ASSYESQGPNYGYT
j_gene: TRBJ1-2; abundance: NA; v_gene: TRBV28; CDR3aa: ASGNWGKYGYT
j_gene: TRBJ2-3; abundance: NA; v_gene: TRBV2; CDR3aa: ASSALPPTSATDTQY